These 20 T cell receptor beta chains came from one sample sequenced in a study of blood T cell repertoires in COVID-19 (dated by TCRdb to 2018 to 2021). The receptor library was made with the immunoSEQ multiplex PCR assay. In its TCRdb copy, this immuneACCESS table keeps in-frame sequences only and misses some clones. Where compared with another copy, unresolved V genes explain less than half of these, and the others have no known cause. For this sample there are approximately 64,000 clones; roughly 80% appear just once. Of the sample, more than 0.7% falls within the top ten clones. The sample was peripheral blood. These receptors all come from a woman in her 70s with acute or convalescent COVID-19.

This chain links TRBV5-1 with TRBJ2-2, with D perhaps matching TRBD2 (5 bases). V was trimmed by 3 bases and J by 7 bases, leaving 16 bases between them. The CDR3 extends over 15 amino acids. The germline V gene encodes CDR1 SGHRS and CDR2 YFSETQ. The CDR3 reads CASSSAGGRGGELFF. The CDR3 DNA reads TGCGCCAGCAGCTCCGCGGGTGGGAGAGGCGGGGAGCTGTTTTTT.

The rearrangement uses TRBV9 and TRBJ1-1; D remains ambiguous. The CDR3 runs to 14 residues. Between the trimmed V and J ends, which lost 0 bases and 1 base, there was a span of 7 bases. The germline V gene has CDR1 SGDLS and CDR2 YYNGEE. CDR3 bases: TGTGCCAGCAGCGTAGTCCCAGAGAACACTGAAGCTTTCTTT. Its protein product is CASSVVPENTEAFF.

The CDR3, as DNA: TGTGCCTGGAGTGTACTTGCTAGCGGGAAGGAGCAGTTCTTC. Translated: CAWSVLASGKEQFF. The gene calls are TRBV30 and TRBJ2-1; TRBD2 agrees at 9 bases. CDR1 and CDR2 (germline): GTSNPN, SVGIG (reference sequence). The V and J ends lost 0 bases and 10 bases, in that order; junction bases with no gene match: 7. This CDR3 comprises 14 residues.

V and J are TRBV11-2 and TRBJ2-5, with 10 bases identical to TRBD1. This CDR3 is 15 amino acids long. V shed 5 bases and J 4 bases; nucleotides not matched to a gene: 7. Germline assignment: CDR1 SGHAT and CDR2 FQNNGV. In DNA form, the CDR3 reads TGTGCCAGCAGCAGAGACAGGGGGCTAGGAGAGACCCAGTACTTC. Translated: CASSRDRGLGETQYF.

The V call is TRBV19, the J call TRBJ2-3; 8 bases are shared with TRBD1. This CDR3 is 14 amino acids long. J was trimmed by 2 bases and V by 10 bases; bases with no gene match: 8. The germline CDR1 and CDR2 sequences are LNHDA and SQIVND (reference sequence). CDR3: CATSAGQATDTQYF. The DNA of the CDR3 is TGTGCCACATCTGCGGGACAGGCCACAGATACGCAGTATTTT.

This chain uses TRBV3-1 (or the pseudogene TRBV3-2) with TRBJ2-7; 7 bases line up with TRBD1. The CDR3 spans 14 residues. With V trimmed by 4 bases and J by 1 base, 4 bases remained unmatched. Germline CDR1 reads LGHDT; CDR2 reads YNNKEL (reference sequence). CDR3: CASSRWTGSYEQYF. Written as DNA, the CDR3 is TGTGCCAGCAGCCGATGGACAGGATCCTACGAGCAGTACTTC.

The rearrangement joins TRBV5-1 to TRBJ2-2, with 7 bases matching TRBD1. CDR3 length equals 14 residues. CDR1 and CDR2 from the germline V gene are SGHRS and YFSETQ. The V segment lost 5 bases and the J segment 3 bases; nucleotides outside the gene matches: 4. Here the CDR3 reads CASSTGVYTGELFF. CDR3 DNA sequence: TGCGCCAGCAGTACAGGGGTTTACACCGGGGAGCTGTTTTTT.

This chain links TRBV28 with TRBJ1-5; 7 positions agree with TRBD1. Unmatched junction bases numbered 3, after V lost 2 bases and J lost 5 bases. CDR3 length: 14 residues. CDR1 and CDR2 (germline): MDHEN, SYDVKM. DNA for the CDR3: TGTGCCAGCAGTTTACCGACAGGGTATCAGCCCCAGCATTTT. Amino acid sequence: CASSLPTGYQPQHF.

This rearrangement joins TRBV5-1 to TRBJ2-6, with TRBD2 matching over 9 bases. Germline values: CDR1 SGHRS, CDR2 YFSETQ. The CDR3 has 18 residues. J was trimmed by 0 bases and V by 1 base; bases with no gene match: 5. The DNA for the CDR3 is TGCGCCAGCAGCTTGTGGGTTAGCGGGAGCTCTGGGGCCAACGTCCTGACTTTC. It encodes CASSLWVSGSSGANVLTF.

V is TRBV7-9 and J is TRBJ1-4; 9 bases are shared with TRBD1. Germline loops: CDR1 SEHNR, CDR2 FQNEAQ (reference sequence). V lost 4 bases, J lost 7 bases, and 7 bases stayed unmatched. This CDR3 has 15 amino acids. The CDR3 coding sequence is TGTGCCAGCAGCTCCACCACAGGGGGCGGTGAAAAACTGTTTTTT. Translating it yields CASSSTTGGGEKLFF. Full variable domain (remainder filled in from reference TRBV7-9 and TRBJ1-4): DTGVSQNPRHKITKRGQNVTFRCDPISEHNRLYWYRQTLGQGPEFLTYFQNEAQLEKSRLLSDRFSAERPKGSFSTLEIQRTEQGDSAMYLCASSSTTGGGEKLFFGSGTQLSVL.

V gene TRBV6-5 combines with J gene TRBJ1-5, with D unresolved. Germline CDR1 is MNHEY and CDR2 is SVGAGI. Trimming removed 5 bases at V and 0 bases at J, with 11 bases between. The CDR3 has 15 residues. The CDR3 region has the DNA TGTGCCAGCAGTCCCGGAGGGTATAGCAATCAGCCCCAGCATTTT. Amino acid sequence: CASSPGGYSNQPQHF.

V usage is TRBV30 and J usage is TRBJ1-1; 9 bases are a match to TRBD1. The germline CDR1 and CDR2 sequences are GTSNPN and SVGIG (reference sequence). The length of the CDR3 is 12 residues. V shed 5 bases and J 8 bases; nucleotides not matched to a gene: 6. This CDR3 reads CAWAGQGGEAFF. The DNA for the CDR3 is TGTGCCTGGGCGGGACAGGGAGGCGAAGCTTTCTTT. The full variable domain, in which reference TRBV30 and TRBJ1-1 provide the parts outside the CDR3, is SQTIHQWPATLVQPVGSPLSLECTVEGTSNPNLYWYRQAAGRGLQLLFYSVGIGQISSEVPQNLSASRPQDRQFILSSKKLLLSDSGFYLCAWAGQGGEAFFGQGTRLTVV.

This chain uses TRBV28 with TRBJ1-4; D is unresolved. Germline CDR1 MDHEN, CDR2 SYDVKM. The CDR3 is 15 residues long. Trimming stripped 5 bases from V and 5 bases from J, with 15 bases between. For the CDR3, the DNA is TGTGCCAGCAGTCCCCCGGAGGGTGGAAATGAAAAACTGTTTTTT. Protein product: CASSPPEGGNEKLFF. The complete variable domain, with remaining parts taken from reference TRBV28 and TRBJ1-4, reads DVKVTQSSRYLVKRTGEKVFLECVQDMDHENMFWYRQDPGLGLRLIYFSYDVKMKEKGDIPEGYSVSREKKERFSLILESASTNQTSMYLCASSPPEGGNEKLFFGSGTQLSVL.

V and J are TRBV18 and TRBJ2-7; TRBD2 is a possible D gene (5 bases). Germline lookup yields CDR1 KGHSH and CDR2 LQKENI. CDR3 length: 14 amino acids. The V end was cut by 2 bases, the J end by 3 bases, with 11 bases between. CDR3: CASSPVGEGYEQYF. DNA of the CDR3: TGTGCCAGCTCACCAGTAGGCGAGGGCTACGAGCAGTACTTC.

The chain joins TRBV6-2 or TRBV6-3 to TRBJ2-1; D ambiguous. V was pared by 7 bases and J by 6 bases, with 19 bases between. Germline V gives CDR1 MNHEY, CDR2 SVGEGT. The CDR3 is 15 amino acids. The CDR3 bases are TGTGCCAGCACCCCCCACGCTAACCCCTTCAATGAGCAGTTCTTC. Protein product: CASTPHANPFNEQFF.

This clone has just a few counts. This sequence joins TRBV15 and TRBJ1-2; D call uncertain. V was pared by 0 bases and J by 6 bases, with 17 bases between. The CDR3 consists of 16 residues. In germline, CDR1 is LNHNV, CDR2 YYDKDF (reference sequence). The DNA for the CDR3 is TGTGCCACCAGCAGAGATGCGGGCGCCGGATGGGATGGCTACACCTTC. Translation gives CATSRDAGAGWDGYTF.

V usage is TRBV7-9 and J usage is TRBJ1-3; D gene ambiguous. The CDR3 extends over 13 amino acids. Germline CDR1 reads SEHNR; CDR2 reads FQNEAQ (reference sequence). V was clipped by 10 bases and J by 0 bases, with 10 bases between them. CDR3 amino acids: CATSRSSGNTIYF. CDR3 DNA sequence: TGTGCCACTTCGAGGTCCTCTGGAAACACCATATATTTT.

This rearrangement joins TRBV19 to TRBJ2-2, with D possibly TRBD2 on 6 matching bases. Germline V gives CDR1 LNHDA, CDR2 SQIVND (reference sequence). V was cut by 3 bases and J by 4 bases, with 12 bases left in between. The CDR3 sequence is 15 residues long. The CDR3 region is CASSIWGGGTGELFF. The DNA for the CDR3 is TGTGCCAGTAGTATCTGGGGAGGTGGCACCGGGGAGCTGTTTTTT. The variable domain in full, completed from reference TRBV19 and TRBJ2-2, reads DGGITQSPKYLFRKEGQNVTLSCEQNLNHDAMYWYRQDPGQGLRLIYYSQIVNDFQKGDIAEGYSVSREKKESFPLTVTSAQKNPTAFYLCASSIWGGGTGELFFGEGSRLTVL.

The chain recombines TRBV30 with TRBJ1-1; TRBD1 matches 7 bases. CDR3 length equals 12 residues. From germline, CDR1 is GTSNPN and CDR2 SVGIG (reference sequence). J gave up 9 bases and V 5 bases, and 9 bases lay outside the gene matches. The DNA for the CDR3 is TGTGCCTGGTCCTACCAACAGGGGCAAGCTTTCTTT. This sequence encodes CAWSYQQGQAFF.

The chain couples TRBV27 to TRBJ2-5; tentative D call: TRBD2 (5 bases). Looked up from germline, CDR1 is MNHEY and CDR2 is SMNVEV (reference sequence). The V and J ends lost 7 bases and 2 bases respectively, with 17 bases between them. The length of the CDR3 is 15 residues. The CDR3 coding sequence is TGTGCCAGCAAGAATCCCGGGGATCTGCAAGAGACCCAGTACTTC. Its translation: CASKNPGDLQETQYF.